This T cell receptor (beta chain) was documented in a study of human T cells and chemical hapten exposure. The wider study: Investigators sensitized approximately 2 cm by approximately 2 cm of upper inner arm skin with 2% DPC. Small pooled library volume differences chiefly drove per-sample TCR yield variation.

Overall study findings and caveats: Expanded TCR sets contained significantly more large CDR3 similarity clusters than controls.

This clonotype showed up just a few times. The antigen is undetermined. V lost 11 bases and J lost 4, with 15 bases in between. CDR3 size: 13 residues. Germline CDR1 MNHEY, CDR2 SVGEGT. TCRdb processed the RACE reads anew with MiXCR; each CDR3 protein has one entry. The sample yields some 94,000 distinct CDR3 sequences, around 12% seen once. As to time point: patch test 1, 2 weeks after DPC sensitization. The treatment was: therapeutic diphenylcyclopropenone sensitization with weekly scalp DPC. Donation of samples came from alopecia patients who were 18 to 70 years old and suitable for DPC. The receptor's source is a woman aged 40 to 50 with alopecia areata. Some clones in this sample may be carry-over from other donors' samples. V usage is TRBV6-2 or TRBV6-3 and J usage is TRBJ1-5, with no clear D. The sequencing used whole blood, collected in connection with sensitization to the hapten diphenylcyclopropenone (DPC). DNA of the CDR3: TGTGCCGCGGGTTGGGAGCAAAATCAGCCCCAGCATTTT. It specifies CAAGWEQNQPQHF.